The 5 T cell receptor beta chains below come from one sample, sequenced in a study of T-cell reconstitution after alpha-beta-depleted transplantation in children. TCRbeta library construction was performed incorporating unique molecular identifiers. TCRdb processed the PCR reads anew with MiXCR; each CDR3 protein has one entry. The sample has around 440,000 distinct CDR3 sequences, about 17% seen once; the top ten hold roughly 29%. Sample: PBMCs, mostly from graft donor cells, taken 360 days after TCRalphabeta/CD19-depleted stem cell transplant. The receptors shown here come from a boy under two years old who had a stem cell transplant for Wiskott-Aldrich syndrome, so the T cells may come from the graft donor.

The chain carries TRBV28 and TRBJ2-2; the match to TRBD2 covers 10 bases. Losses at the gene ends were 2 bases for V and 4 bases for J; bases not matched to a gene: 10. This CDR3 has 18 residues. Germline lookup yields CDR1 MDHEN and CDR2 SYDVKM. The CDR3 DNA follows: TGTGCCAGCAGTTTAATTTGGGCTAGCGGGGGTTTCACCGGGGAGCTGTTTTTT. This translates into CASSLIWASGGFTGELFF. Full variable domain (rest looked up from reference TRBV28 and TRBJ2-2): DVKVTQSSRYLVKRTGEKVFLECVQDMDHENMFWYRQDPGLGLRLIYFSYDVKMKEKGDIPEGYSVSREKKERFSLILESASTNQTSMYLCASSLIWASGGFTGELFFGEGSRLTVL.

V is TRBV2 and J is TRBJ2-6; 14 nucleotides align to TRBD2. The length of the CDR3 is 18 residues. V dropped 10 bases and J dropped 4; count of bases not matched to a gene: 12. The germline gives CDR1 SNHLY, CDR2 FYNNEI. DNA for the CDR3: TGTGCCATCTGTCCACGACTAGCGGGAGGGAAAGGGGCCAACGTCCTGACTTTC. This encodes CAICPRLAGGKGANVLTF.

The CDR3 nucleotides are TGCAGTGCTAGCGCCGGGGGTAGAACAGATACGCAGTATTTT. It codes for CSASAGGRTDTQYF. The rearrangement joins TRBV20-1 to TRBJ2-3, with D tentatively TRBD2 (6 bases). Germline V CDR1 and CDR2: DFQATT, SNEGSKA (reference sequence). The CDR3 is made up of 14 amino acids. V gave up 3 bases and J gave up 3 bases, with 13 bases separating them.

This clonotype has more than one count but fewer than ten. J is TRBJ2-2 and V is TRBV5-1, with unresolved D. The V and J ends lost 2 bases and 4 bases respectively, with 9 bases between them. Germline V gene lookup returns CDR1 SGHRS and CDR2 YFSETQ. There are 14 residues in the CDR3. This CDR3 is CASSFRKATGELFF. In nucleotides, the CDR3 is TGCGCCAGCAGCTTCAGGAAGGCCACCGGGGAGCTGTTTTTT.

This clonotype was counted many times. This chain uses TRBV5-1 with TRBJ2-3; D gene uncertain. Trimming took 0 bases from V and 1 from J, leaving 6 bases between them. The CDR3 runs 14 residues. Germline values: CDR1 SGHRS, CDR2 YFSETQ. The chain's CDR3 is CASSLAVGTDTQYF. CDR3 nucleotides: TGCGCCAGCAGCTTGGCAGTGGGCACAGATACGCAGTATTTT.